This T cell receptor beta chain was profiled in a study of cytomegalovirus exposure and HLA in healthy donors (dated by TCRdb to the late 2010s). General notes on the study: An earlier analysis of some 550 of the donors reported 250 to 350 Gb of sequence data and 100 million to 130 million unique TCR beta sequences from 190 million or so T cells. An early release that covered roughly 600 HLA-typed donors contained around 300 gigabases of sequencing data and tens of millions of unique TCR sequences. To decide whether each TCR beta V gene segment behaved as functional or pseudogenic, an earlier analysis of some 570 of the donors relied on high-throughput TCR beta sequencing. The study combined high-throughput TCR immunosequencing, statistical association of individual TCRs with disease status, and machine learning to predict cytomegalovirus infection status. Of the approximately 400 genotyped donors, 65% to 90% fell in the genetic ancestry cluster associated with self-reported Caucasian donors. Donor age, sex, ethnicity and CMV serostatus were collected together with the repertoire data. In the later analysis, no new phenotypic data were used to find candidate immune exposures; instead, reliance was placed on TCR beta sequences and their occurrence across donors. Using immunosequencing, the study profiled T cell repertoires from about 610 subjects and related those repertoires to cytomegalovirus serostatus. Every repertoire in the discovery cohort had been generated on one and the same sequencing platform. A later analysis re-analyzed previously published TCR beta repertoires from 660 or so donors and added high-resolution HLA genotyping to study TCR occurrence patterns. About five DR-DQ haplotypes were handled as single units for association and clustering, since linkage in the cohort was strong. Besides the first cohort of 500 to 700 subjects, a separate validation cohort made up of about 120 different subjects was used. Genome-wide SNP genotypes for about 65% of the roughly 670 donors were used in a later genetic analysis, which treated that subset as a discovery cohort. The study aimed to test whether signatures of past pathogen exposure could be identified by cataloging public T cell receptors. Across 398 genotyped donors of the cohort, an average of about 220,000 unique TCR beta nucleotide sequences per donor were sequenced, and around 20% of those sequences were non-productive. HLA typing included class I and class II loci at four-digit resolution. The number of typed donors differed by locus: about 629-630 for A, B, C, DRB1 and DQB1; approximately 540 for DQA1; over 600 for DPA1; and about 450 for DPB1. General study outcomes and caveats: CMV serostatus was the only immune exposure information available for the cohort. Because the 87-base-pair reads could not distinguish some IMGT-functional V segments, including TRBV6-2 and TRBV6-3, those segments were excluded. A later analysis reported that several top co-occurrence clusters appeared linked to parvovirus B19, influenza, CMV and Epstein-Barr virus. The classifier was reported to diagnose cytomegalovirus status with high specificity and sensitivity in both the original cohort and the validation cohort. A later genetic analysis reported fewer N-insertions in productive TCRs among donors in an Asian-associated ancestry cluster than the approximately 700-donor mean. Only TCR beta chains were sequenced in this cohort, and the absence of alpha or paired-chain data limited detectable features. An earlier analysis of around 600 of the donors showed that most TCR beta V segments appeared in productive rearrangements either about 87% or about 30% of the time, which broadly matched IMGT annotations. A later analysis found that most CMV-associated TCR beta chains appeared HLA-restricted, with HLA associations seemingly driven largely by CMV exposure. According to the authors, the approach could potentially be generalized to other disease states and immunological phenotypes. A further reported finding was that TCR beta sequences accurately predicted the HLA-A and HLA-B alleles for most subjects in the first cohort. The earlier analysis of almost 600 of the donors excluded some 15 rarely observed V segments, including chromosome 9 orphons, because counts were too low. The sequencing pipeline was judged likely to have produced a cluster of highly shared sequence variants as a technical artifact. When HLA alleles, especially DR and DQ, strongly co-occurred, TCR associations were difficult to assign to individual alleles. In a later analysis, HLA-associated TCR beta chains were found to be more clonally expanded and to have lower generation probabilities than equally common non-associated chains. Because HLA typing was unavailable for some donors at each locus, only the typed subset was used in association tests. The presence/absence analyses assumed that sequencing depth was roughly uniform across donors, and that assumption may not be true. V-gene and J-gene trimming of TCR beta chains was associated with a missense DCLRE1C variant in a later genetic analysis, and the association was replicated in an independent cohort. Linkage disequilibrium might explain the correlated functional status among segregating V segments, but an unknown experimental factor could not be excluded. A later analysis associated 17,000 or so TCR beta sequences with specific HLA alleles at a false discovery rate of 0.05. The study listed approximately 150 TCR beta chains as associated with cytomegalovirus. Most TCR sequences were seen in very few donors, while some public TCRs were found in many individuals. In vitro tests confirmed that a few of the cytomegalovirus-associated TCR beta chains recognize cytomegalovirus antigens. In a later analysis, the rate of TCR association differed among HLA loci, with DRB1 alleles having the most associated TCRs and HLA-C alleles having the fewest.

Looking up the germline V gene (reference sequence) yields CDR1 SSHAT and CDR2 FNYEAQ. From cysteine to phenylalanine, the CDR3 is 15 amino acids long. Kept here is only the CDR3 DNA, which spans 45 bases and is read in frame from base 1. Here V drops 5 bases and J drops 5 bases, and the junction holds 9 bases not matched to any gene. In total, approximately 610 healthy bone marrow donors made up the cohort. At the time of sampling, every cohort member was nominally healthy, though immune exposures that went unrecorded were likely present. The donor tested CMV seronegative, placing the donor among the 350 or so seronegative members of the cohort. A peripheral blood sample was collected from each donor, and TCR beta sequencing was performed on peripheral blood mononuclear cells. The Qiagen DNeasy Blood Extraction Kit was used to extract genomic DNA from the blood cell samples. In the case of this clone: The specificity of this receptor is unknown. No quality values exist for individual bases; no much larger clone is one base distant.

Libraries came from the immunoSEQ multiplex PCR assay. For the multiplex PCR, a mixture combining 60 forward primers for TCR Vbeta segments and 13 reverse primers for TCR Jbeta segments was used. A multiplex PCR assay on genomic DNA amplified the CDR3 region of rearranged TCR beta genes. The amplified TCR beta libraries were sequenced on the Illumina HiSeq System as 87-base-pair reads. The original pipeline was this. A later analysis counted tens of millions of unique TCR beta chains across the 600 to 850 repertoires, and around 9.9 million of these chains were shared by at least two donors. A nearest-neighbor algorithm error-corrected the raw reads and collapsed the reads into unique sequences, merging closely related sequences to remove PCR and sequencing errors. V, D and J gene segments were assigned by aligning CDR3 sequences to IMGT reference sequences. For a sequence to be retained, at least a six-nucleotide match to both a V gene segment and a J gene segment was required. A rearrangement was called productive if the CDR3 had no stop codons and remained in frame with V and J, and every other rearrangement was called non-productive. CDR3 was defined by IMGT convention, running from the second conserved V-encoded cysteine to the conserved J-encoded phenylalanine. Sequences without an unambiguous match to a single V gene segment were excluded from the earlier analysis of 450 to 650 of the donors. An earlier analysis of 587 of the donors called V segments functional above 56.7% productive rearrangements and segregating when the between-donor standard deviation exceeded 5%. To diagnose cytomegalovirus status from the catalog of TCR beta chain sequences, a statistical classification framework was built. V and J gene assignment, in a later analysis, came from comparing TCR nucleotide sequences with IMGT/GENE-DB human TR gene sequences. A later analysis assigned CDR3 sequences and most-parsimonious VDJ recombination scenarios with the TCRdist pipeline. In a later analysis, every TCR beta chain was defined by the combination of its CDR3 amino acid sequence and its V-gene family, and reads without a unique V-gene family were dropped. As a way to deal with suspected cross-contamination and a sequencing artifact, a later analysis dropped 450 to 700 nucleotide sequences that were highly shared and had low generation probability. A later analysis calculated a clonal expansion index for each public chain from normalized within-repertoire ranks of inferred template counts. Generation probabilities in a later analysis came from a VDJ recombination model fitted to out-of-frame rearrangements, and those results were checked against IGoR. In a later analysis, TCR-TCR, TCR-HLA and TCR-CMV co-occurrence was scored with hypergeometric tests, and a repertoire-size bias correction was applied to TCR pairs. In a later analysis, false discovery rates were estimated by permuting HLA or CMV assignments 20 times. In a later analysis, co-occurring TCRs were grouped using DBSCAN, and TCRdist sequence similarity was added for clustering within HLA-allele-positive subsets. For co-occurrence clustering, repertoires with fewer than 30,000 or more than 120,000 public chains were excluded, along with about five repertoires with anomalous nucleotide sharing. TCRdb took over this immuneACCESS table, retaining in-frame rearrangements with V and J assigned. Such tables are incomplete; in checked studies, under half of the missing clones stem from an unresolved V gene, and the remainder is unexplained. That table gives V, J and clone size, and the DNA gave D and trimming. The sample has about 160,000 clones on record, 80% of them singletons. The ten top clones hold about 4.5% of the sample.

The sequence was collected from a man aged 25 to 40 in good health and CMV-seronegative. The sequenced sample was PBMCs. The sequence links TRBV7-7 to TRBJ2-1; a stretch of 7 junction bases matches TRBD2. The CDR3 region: CASSRSEGGNNEQFF. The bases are TGTGCCAGCAGCCGGTCAGAGGGAGGGAACAATGAGCAGTTCTTC.